Described below is a single T cell receptor (beta chain) sequence and its context. The sample belongs to a study of blood T cell repertoires in COVID-19. For the study at large: The study drew acute and convalescent COVID-19 samples from the United States, Italy and Spain. The analysed material was cDNA or gDNA that came from T cells, B-cell-depleted T cells, or PBMCs.

Authors' data handling: Amplified reference gene primers provided the basis for estimating nucleated cell counts. Method: immunoSEQ multiplex PCR; TCRdb's copy keeps in-frame clones and lacks some. The V and J calls and clone size come from that table; D and trimming were worked out from the DNA. The sample carries over 300,000 clones, approximately 88% recorded once. The CDR3 runs 14 residues. This receptor was taken from a man aged 35 to 55 with acute or convalescent COVID-19. The V call is TRBV21-1, the J call TRBJ2-1; the table calls TRBD1, which could not be checked here. TRBV21-1 is reported as a pseudogene. The sequencing input was peripheral blood. CDR3 bases: TGTGCCAGCAGCAAAGAAGACAGGGGACATGAGCAGTTCTTC. It codes for CASSKEDRGHEQFF.